Listed below are T cell receptor beta chains from one sample, sequenced in a study of cytomegalovirus exposure and HLA in healthy donors. Only in-frame clones appear in the TCRdb table, and some are missing; sequencing was by immunoSEQ multiplex PCR. This sample has some 73,000 clones, with over 85% found just once. Sequencing was carried out using PBMCs. These receptors all come from a woman aged 18-35 years in good health and CMV-seropositive. Each CDR3 is given with its conserved first and last residue. The D gene is left open where the match is weak. Size values are once, few and many counts, or a class for expanded clones, and some rows have none.

v_gene: TRBV5-1
j_gene: TRBJ1-1
d_gene: TRBD1
abundance: NA
CDR3nt: TGCGCCAGCAGCCCTGGACAGGCGTCGAACACTGAAGCTTTCTTT
CDR3aa: CASSPGQASNTEAFF

v_gene: TRBV5-4
j_gene: TRBJ2-7
d_gene: NA
abundance: NA
CDR3nt: TGTGCCAGCAGCCCTGACAATGCTCCCTACGAGCAGTACTTC
CDR3aa: CASSPDNAPYEQYF

v_gene: TRBV4-3
j_gene: TRBJ2-1
d_gene: TRBD1
abundance: NA
CDR3nt: TGCGCCAGCAGCCCGGACAGGGGGGAAGACAATGAGCAGTTCTTC
CDR3aa: CASSPDRGEDNEQFF

v_gene: TRBV2
j_gene: TRBJ1-6
d_gene: TRBD1
abundance: NA
CDR3nt: TGTGCCAGCCGCACAGGGGGCCAGCACCACTTT
CDR3aa: CASRTGGQHHF

v_gene: TRBV10-1
j_gene: TRBJ2-1
d_gene: TRBD1
abundance: NA
CDR3nt: TGCGCCAGCAACCGGGACAGGGGACATGAGCAGTTCTTC
CDR3aa: CASNRDRGHEQFF

v_gene: TRBV6-1
j_gene: TRBJ1-4
d_gene: NA
abundance: NA
CDR3nt: TGTGCCAGCAGTGATACTCCACGAGGGACAAACCTGTTCGAGAAACTGTTTTTT
CDR3aa: CASSDTPRGTNLFEKLFF

v_gene: TRBV30
j_gene: TRBJ2-1
d_gene: NA
abundance: NA
CDR3nt: TGTGCCTGGAATTTGGGCGGGACTAATGAGCAGTTCTTC
CDR3aa: CAWNLGGTNEQFF

v_gene: TRBV7-2
j_gene: TRBJ2-7
d_gene: NA
abundance: NA
CDR3nt: TGTGCCAGCAGAGGCGGGGGCCTGTACGAGCAGTACTTC
CDR3aa: CASRGGGLYEQYF

v_gene: TRBV7-6
j_gene: TRBJ2-3
d_gene: TRBD1
abundance: once
CDR3nt: TGTGCCAGCAGCTTACCAGACAGGGGCCTCTATGACGATACGCAGTATTTT
CDR3aa: CASSLPDRGLYDDTQYF

v_gene: TRBV30
j_gene: TRBJ2-5
d_gene: NA
abundance: NA
CDR3nt: TGTGCCTGGGAGGCGCAAGAGACCCAGTACTTC
CDR3aa: CAWEAQETQYF

v_gene: TRBV5-4
j_gene: TRBJ1-2
d_gene: NA
abundance: NA
CDR3nt: TGTGCCAGCAGCGCGGACCCGGGAACCGTTTATGGCTACACCTTC
CDR3aa: CASSADPGTVYGYTF

v_gene: TRBV7-9
j_gene: TRBJ1-5
d_gene: NA
abundance: NA
CDR3nt: TGTGCCAGCAGCTCGACAGCACAGCCCCAGCATTTT
CDR3aa: CASSSTAQPQHF

v_gene: TRBV18
j_gene: TRBJ2-1
d_gene: TRBD2
abundance: once
CDR3nt: TGTGCCAGCTCACCACTGGCTAGCGGTGGAAATGAGCAGTTCTTC
CDR3aa: CASSPLASGGNEQFF

v_gene: TRBV7-9
j_gene: TRBJ2-3
d_gene: NA
abundance: once
CDR3nt: TGTGCCAGCAGCCCCTACAGCACAGATACGCAGTATTTT
CDR3aa: CASSPYSTDTQYF

v_gene: TRBV10-3
j_gene: TRBJ2-7
d_gene: TRBD2
abundance: once
CDR3nt: TGTGCCATCAGTGGCGGGGGGGCGTACGAGCAGTACTTC
CDR3aa: CAISGGGAYEQYF

v_gene: TRBV6-5
j_gene: TRBJ1-2
d_gene: NA
abundance: NA
CDR3nt: TGTGCCAGCAGTGCCTCGGCAGGGAGGGGGTATGGCTACACCTTC
CDR3aa: CASSASAGRGYGYTF

v_gene: TRBV5-5
j_gene: TRBJ1-2
d_gene: TRBD1
abundance: NA
CDR3nt: TGTGCCAGCACCCGAGGGGGACAGGGGGCGTCTGGCTACACCTTC
CDR3aa: CASTRGGQGASGYTF

v_gene: TRBV2
j_gene: TRBJ2-5
d_gene: TRBD2
abundance: NA
CDR3nt: TGTGCCAGCAGTGTACAGACTAGCTTGGGGACCCAGTACTTC
CDR3aa: CASSVQTSLGTQYF

v_gene: TRBV9
j_gene: TRBJ1-5
d_gene: NA
abundance: few
CDR3nt: TGTGCCAGCAGCGTAGGCTTACAGCAGCCCCAGCATTTT
CDR3aa: CASSVGLQQPQHF

v_gene: TRBV28
j_gene: TRBJ1-4
d_gene: NA
abundance: NA
CDR3nt: TGTGCCAGCAGACCGACAGGAACGAATGAAAAACTGTTTTTT
CDR3aa: CASRPTGTNEKLFF

v_gene: TRBV7-8
j_gene: TRBJ1-1
d_gene: NA
abundance: NA
CDR3nt: TGTGCCAGCAGCCCGATGGGCGCAGTGAACACTGAAGCTTTCTTT
CDR3aa: CASSPMGAVNTEAFF

v_gene: TRBV30
j_gene: TRBJ2-7
d_gene: TRBD2
abundance: NA
CDR3nt: TGTGCCTGGTCACTAGCGGGAGCTCCTACGAGCAACCACTTC
CDR3aa: CAWSLAGAPTSNHF

v_gene: TRBV2
j_gene: TRBJ2-3
d_gene: TRBD1
abundance: NA
CDR3nt: TGTGCCAGCCGTCAGGGGGCAGATACGCAGTATTTT
CDR3aa: CASRQGADTQYF

v_gene: TRBV7-9
j_gene: TRBJ1-4
d_gene: TRBD1
abundance: NA
CDR3nt: TGTGCCAGCAGCTGGACAGGGATGGATGGTGAAAAACTGTTTTTT
CDR3aa: CASSWTGMDGEKLFF